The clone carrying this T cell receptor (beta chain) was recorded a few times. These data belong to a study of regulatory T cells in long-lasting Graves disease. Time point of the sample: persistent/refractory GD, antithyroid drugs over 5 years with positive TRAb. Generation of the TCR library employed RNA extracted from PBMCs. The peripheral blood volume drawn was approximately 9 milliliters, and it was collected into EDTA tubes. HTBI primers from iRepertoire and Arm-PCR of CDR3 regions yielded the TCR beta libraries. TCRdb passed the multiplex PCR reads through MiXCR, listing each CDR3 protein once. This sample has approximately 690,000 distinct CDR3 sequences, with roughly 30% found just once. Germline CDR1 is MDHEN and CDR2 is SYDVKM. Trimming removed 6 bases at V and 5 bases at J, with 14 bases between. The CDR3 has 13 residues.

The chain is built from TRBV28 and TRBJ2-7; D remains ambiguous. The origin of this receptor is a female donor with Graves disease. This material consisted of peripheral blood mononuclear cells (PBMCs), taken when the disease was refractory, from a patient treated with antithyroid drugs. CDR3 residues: CASSPPGRHEQYF. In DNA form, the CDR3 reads TGTGCCAGCAGCCCCCCCGGGCGTCACGAGCAGTACTTC.